Below are 31 T cell receptor beta chains sequenced from a single sample in a study of cytomegalovirus exposure and HLA in healthy donors. It was with 60 Vbeta and 13 Jbeta primers that the PCR ran. Libraries were prepared by immunoSEQ multiplex PCR; TCRdb keeps only in-frame clonotypes and omits some of them. The table records tens of thousands of clones, less than 80% of them present only once. The sequenced material came from PBMCs. All receptors come from a woman in her 40s in good health and CMV-seropositive.

The chain carries TRBV28 and TRBJ1-4, with TRBD1 matching 9 bases. J lost 8 bases, V lost 5 bases, and 6 bases had no gene match. CDR3 length equals 14 residues. Germline assignment: CDR1 MDHEN and CDR2 SYDVKM. For the CDR3, the DNA is TGTGCCAGCAGTACGACAGGGGGTGGGGAAAAACTGTTTTTT. Translating gives CASSTTGGGEKLFF.

This clone was counted a single time. The chain recombines TRBV20-1 with TRBJ1-2, with 9 bases matching TRBD1. Germline CDR1 reads DFQATT; CDR2 reads SNEGSKA (reference sequence). V was clipped by 4 bases and J by 7 bases; unmatched bases: 1. This CDR3 is built from 11 residues. The CDR3 bases are TGCAGTGCTAACAGGGGGCTTGGCTACACCTTC. It yields the protein CSANRGLGYTF.

J is TRBJ1-1 and V is TRBV9, with TRBD1 matching 9 bases. CDR1 is SGDLS and CDR2 is YYNGEE in the germline V gene. This CDR3 region has 15 residues. V lost 2 bases to trimming and J lost 2 bases; unmatched junction nucleotides: 4. The CDR3 is CASSVGTGLNTEAFF. CDR3 sequence (DNA): TGTGCCAGCAGCGTTGGGACAGGGTTAAACACTGAAGCTTTCTTT.

V is TRBV5-1 and J is TRBJ2-5, with 8 bases that match TRBD2. From germline, CDR1 is SGHRS and CDR2 YFSETQ. The CDR3 extends over 12 amino acids. V shed 9 bases, J shed 5 bases, and the junction held 6 bases outside the gene matches. This chain's CDR3 is CATRGGSETQYF. As DNA, the CDR3 is TGCGCCACCCGGGGGGGTAGTGAGACCCAGTACTTC.

V is TRBV11-3 and J is TRBJ2-1; 9 bases fit TRBD2. The germline V gene encodes CDR1 SGHNT and CDR2 YENEEA. V lost 4 bases to trimming and J lost 4 bases; unmatched junction nucleotides: 2. This CDR3 spans 14 amino acids. CDR3 sequence: CASSSGLAYNEQFF. The CDR3 region has the DNA TGTGCCAGCAGCTCGGGACTAGCTTACAATGAGCAGTTCTTC.

V is TRBV7-7 and J is TRBJ2-5; 8 bases fit TRBD2. The trim removed 8 bases at V and 4 bases at J, leaving 9 bases unmatched. The CDR3 spans 14 residues. Germline CDR1 reads SSHAT; CDR2 reads FNYEAQ (reference sequence). DNA of the CDR3: TGTGCCAGCGCGCCGCGGGCGGGGGGAGAGACCCAGTACTTC. It translates to CASAPRAGGETQYF.

The rearrangement links TRBV19 to TRBJ1-5; 7 bases line up with TRBD1. Germline loops: CDR1 LNHDA, CDR2 SQIVND (reference sequence). V lost 5 bases and J lost 4; bases outside the gene matches: 8. The CDR3 loop spans 15 amino acids. The CDR3 bases are TGTGCCAGTAGTCCAGGGACAGTTTCTAATCAGCCCCAGCATTTT. Translated: CASSPGTVSNQPQHF.

The V call is TRBV9, the J call TRBJ1-1; 9 nucleotides match TRBD1. This CDR3 is 15 amino acids long. The trim removed 5 bases at V and 3 bases at J, leaving 8 bases unmatched. Germline assignment: CDR1 SGDLS and CDR2 YYNGEE. The CDR3 DNA reads as TGTGCCAGCAGTCGCCGGGACAGGGATGACACTGAAGCTTTCTTT. This translates into CASSRRDRDDTEAFF.

The chain uses TRBV7-7 and TRBJ2-3; a weak D match, TRBD2 (7 bases). The CDR3 is 14 residues long. V was clipped by 4 bases and J by 6 bases, with 14 bases between them. Germline CDR1 SSHAT, CDR2 FNYEAQ (reference sequence). The CDR3 nucleotides read TGTGCCAGCAGCTCCGACCGGGGGGCGGATACGCAGTATTTT. Its translation is CASSSDRGADTQYF.

The V gene is TRBV15, the J gene TRBJ1-5; no firm D call. The germline V gene has CDR1 LNHNV and CDR2 YYDKDF (reference sequence). The length of the CDR3 is 13 residues. The germline V and J ends were trimmed by 4 bases and 1 base, with 5 bases remaining between them. DNA of the CDR3: TGTGCCACCAGCACAGGCAGCAATCAGCCCCAGCATTTT. Its protein is CATSTGSNQPQHF.

The chain combines TRBV13 with TRBJ2-7; TRBD1 matches 8 bases. The CDR3 sequence is 16 residues long. J gave up 2 bases and V 3 bases, and 9 bases lay outside the gene matches. Per germline, CDR1 PRHDT and CDR2 FYEKMQ (reference sequence). Here the CDR3 DNA reads TGTGCCAGCAGCTTTTACCGGGACAGGCGTACCTACGAGCAGTACTTC. Translated: CASSFYRDRRTYEQYF.

The chain links TRBV2 to TRBJ2-5; D is unclear. The germline CDR1 and CDR2 sequences are SNHLY and FYNNEI. V lost 4 bases and J 4 bases, leaving 7 bases between the germline ends. CDR3 length: 12 residues. For the CDR3, the DNA is TGTGCCAGCAGTGGGTCGGGAGAGACCCAGTACTTC. Its translation: CASSGSGETQYF.

This clone was observed a few times. This chain links TRBV2 with TRBJ2-4, with a weak D call TRBD1 (6 bases). The length of the CDR3 is 13 residues. Germline assignment: CDR1 SNHLY and CDR2 FYNNEI. V lost 7 bases and J lost 8, with 15 bases in between. The CDR3 DNA reads as TGTGCCAGCATCGTTGACAGGAATGACATTCAGTACTTC. Amino acids: CASIVDRNDIQYF.

The rearrangement joins TRBV20-1 to TRBJ2-5; D unclear. The end of the DNA is better explained by TRBJ2-7, so the J call may be wrong. CDR3 length: 10 amino acids. Germline V lookup: CDR1 DFQATT, CDR2 SNEGSKA (reference sequence). CDR3 sequence reads: CSAAGLEQYF. In DNA, the CDR3 is TGCAGTGCTGCAGGTCTCGAGCAGTACTTC.

This chain connects TRBV4-1 to TRBJ2-3, with 8 bases identical to TRBD1. V shed 1 base and J 1 base; nucleotides not matched to a gene: 1. Germline CDR1 reads MGHRA; CDR2 reads YSYEKL. This CDR3 has 15 amino acids. This CDR3 reads CASSQGQGRTDTQYF. The DNA for the CDR3 is TGCGCCAGCAGCCAAGGACAGGGGCGCACAGATACGCAGTATTTT.

This clone came up a few times. The V and J genes are TRBV2 and TRBJ1-5, with D hard to call. The ends were cut back, 5 bases at V and 3 bases at J, with 8 bases in the middle. Germline CDR1 SNHLY, CDR2 FYNNEI. There are 13 residues in the CDR3. The CDR3 region has the DNA TGTGCCAGCAGTCCGGGGTTCAATCAGCCCCAGCATTTT. Translation: CASSPGFNQPQHF.

The genes are TRBV11-3 and TRBJ2-1; 12 bases align to TRBD1. This CDR3 comprises 15 residues. From germline, CDR1 is SGHNT and CDR2 YENEEA. Trimming removed 2 bases from V and 8 bases from J; junction bases left unmatched: 4. CDR3 nucleotides: TGTGCCAGCAGCTTATCGGGACAGGGGGCATATGAGCAGTTCTTC. It codes for CASSLSGQGAYEQFF.

The chain's CDR3 is CASSLNTGTSSYEQYF. CDR3 sequence (DNA): TGTGCCAGCAGCTTGAACACCGGGACTAGTTCCTACGAGCAGTACTTC. The rearrangement links TRBV5-5 to TRBJ2-7; 8 nucleotides align to TRBD2. Germline loops: CDR1 SGHKS, CDR2 YYEKEE (reference sequence). V gave up 1 base and J gave up 1 base; unmatched junction bases: 7. The CDR3 sequence is 16 residues long.

The V call is TRBV2, the J call TRBJ2-7; TRBD1 matches at 7 bases. Trimming removed 6 bases from V and 2 bases from J; junction bases left unmatched: 4. Germline V gene lookup returns CDR1 SNHLY and CDR2 FYNNEI. CDR3 size: 13 residues. CDR3 nucleotides: TGTGCCAGCAGCGACAGGGTCCCCTACGAGCAGTACTTC. It yields the protein CASSDRVPYEQYF.

The chain combines TRBV7-9 with TRBJ1-6, with TRBD1 as a possible D gene (6 bases). V was clipped by 5 bases and J by 6 bases, with 11 bases between them. This CDR3 has 14 residues. Germline values: CDR1 SEHNR, CDR2 FQNEAQ (reference sequence). CDR3 DNA sequence: TGTGCCAGCAGCCTAGGACAGTTTAATTCACCCCTCCACTTT. Residues: CASSLGQFNSPLHF.

The chain is built from TRBV6-1 and TRBJ1-4, with 7 positions matching TRBD1. The CDR3 totals 17 residues. Germline V CDR1 and CDR2: MNHNS, SASEGT. Trimming took 4 bases from V and 4 from J; bases not matched to a gene: 12. CDR3 nucleotide sequence: TGTGCCAGCAGTGTGGGACAGACCTCCGCTTTTAATGAAAAACTGTTTTTT. It specifies CASSVGQTSAFNEKLFF.

This clone came up a few times. The rearrangement joins TRBV9 to TRBJ2-2, with a tentative D call TRBD2 (7 bases). Germline V CDR1 and CDR2: SGDLS, YYNGEE. Trimming left V 2 bases short and J 6 bases short, with 14 bases between. This CDR3 is built from 15 residues. The CDR3 DNA follows: TGTGCCAGCAGCGTGAAAACCGGGGGGCCCGGGGAGCTGTTTTTT. It translates to CASSVKTGGPGELFF.

The V call is TRBV10-1, the J call TRBJ2-2, with 7 bases fitting TRBD1. This CDR3 has 14 residues. The V gene's germline CDR1 is WNHNN and CDR2 SYGVQD (reference sequence). The V and J ends lost 5 bases and 4 bases, in that order; junction bases with no gene match: 4. Written as DNA, the CDR3 is TGCGCCAGCAGTAGGGACAGACTCACCGGGGAGCTGTTTTTT. As protein: CASSRDRLTGELFF.

V and J are TRBV10-1 and TRBJ2-7; 11 bases align to TRBD1. Per the germline V gene, CDR1 is WNHNN and CDR2 is SYGVQD (reference sequence). V shed 7 bases and J 5 bases; nucleotides not matched to a gene: 4. The CDR3 has 13 residues. This chain's CDR3 is CASTPGQGDEQYF. The CDR3, as DNA: TGCGCCAGCACCCCGGGACAGGGGGACGAGCAGTACTTC.

The CDR3 sequence: CASSLRQGLADEQFF. As DNA, the CDR3 is TGTGCCAGCAGCTTGAGACAGGGTCTTGCGGATGAGCAGTTCTTC. The chain combines TRBV11-1 with TRBJ2-1; 7 positions match TRBD1. The CDR3 runs 15 residues. V was pared by 3 bases and J by 8 bases, with 10 bases of the junction left unmatched. In germline, CDR1 is SGHAT, CDR2 FQDESV (reference sequence).

The rearrangement uses TRBV10-1 and TRBJ2-7; 9 bases align to TRBD2. The CDR3 runs to 15 residues. V trimming: 3 bases; J trimming: 0 bases; junction bases outside the gene matches: 3. Germline loops: CDR1 WNHNN, CDR2 SYGVQD (reference sequence). This CDR3 is CASSEAGGLSYEQYF. The CDR3 DNA reads as TGCGCCAGCAGTGAAGCGGGGGGACTCTCCTACGAGCAGTACTTC.

This sequence joins TRBV15 and TRBJ1-4; D perhaps matches TRBD1 (5 bases). CDR3 length: 15 residues. CDR1 is LNHNV and CDR2 is YYDKDF in the germline V gene (reference sequence). V was trimmed by 0 bases and J by 6 bases, leaving 11 bases between them. CDR3 sequence: CATSRDMGGDEKLFF. CDR3 nucleotide sequence: TGTGCCACCAGCAGAGATATGGGGGGGGATGAAAAACTGTTTTTT.

The J gene is TRBJ2-2, the V gene TRBV2; 7 bases are shared with TRBD2. V lost 1 base, J lost 5 bases, and 4 bases stayed unmatched. CDR3 length: 15 residues. Germline-derived CDR1 and CDR2 are SNHLY and FYNNEI. The CDR3 nucleotides read TGTGCCAGCAGTGAAGGGGGGGGGAGAACCGGGGAGCTGTTTTTT. It translates to CASSEGGGRTGELFF.

V usage is TRBV15 and J usage is TRBJ1-2, with D maybe TRBD1 (5 bases). Trimming stripped 0 bases from V and 5 bases from J, with 10 bases between. Looked up from germline, CDR1 is LNHNV and CDR2 is YYDKDF (reference sequence). The CDR3 covers 14 residues. The DNA for the CDR3 is TGTGCCACCAGCAGAGAACTCGGGGGTTATGGCTACACCTTC. Protein sequence: CATSRELGGYGYTF.

This clone has a handful of counts. J is TRBJ2-7 and V is TRBV4-1, with no clear D. This CDR3 has 13 amino acids. The germline gives CDR1 MGHRA, CDR2 YSYEKL. The V end was cut by 5 bases, the J end by 2 bases, with 10 bases between. In DNA, the CDR3 is TGCGCCAGCAGCATAGGTCGGGCCTACGAGCAGTACTTC. This codes for CASSIGRAYEQYF.

The chain is built from TRBV2 and TRBJ1-5, with D unclear. This CDR3 comprises 13 residues. From germline, CDR1 is SNHLY and CDR2 FYNNEI. Trimming took 3 bases from V and 4 from J, leaving 7 bases between them. The CDR3 DNA reads TGTGCCAGCAGTGACCAGGAAAATCAGCCCCAGCATTTT. Residues: CASSDQENQPQHF.